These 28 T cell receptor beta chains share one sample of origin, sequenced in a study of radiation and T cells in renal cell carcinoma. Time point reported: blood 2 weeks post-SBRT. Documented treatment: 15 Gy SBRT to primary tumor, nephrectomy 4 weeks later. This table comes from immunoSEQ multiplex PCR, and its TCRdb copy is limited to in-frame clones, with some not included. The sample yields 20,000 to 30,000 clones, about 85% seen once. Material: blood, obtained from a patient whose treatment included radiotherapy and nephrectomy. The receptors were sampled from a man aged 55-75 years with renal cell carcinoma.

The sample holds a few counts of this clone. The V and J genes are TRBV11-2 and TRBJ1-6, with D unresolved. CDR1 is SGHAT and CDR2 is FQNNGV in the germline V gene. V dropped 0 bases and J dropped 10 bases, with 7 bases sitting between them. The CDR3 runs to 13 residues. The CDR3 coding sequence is TGTGCCAGCAGCTTAGATCCCCGATCACCCCTCCACTTT. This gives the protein CASSLDPRSPLHF. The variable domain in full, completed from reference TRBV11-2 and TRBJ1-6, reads EAGVAQSPRYKIIEKRQSVAFWCNPISGHATLYWYQQILGQGPKLLIQFQNNGVVDDSQLPKDRFSAERLKGVDSTLKIQPAKLEDSAVYLCASSLDPRSPLHFGNGTRLTVT.

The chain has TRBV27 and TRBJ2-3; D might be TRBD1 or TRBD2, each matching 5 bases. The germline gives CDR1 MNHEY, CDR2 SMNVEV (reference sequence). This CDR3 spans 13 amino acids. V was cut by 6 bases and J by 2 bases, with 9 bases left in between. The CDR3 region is CASRRGITDTQYF. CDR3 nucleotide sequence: TGTGCCAGCAGGAGGGGCATCACAGATACGCAGTATTTT.

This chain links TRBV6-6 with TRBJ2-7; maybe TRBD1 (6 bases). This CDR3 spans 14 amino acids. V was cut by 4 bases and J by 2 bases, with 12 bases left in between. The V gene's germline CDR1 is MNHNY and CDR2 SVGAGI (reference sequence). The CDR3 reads CASSSDRRTYEQYF. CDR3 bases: TGTGCCAGCAGTTCCGACAGGCGAACCTACGAGCAGTACTTC.

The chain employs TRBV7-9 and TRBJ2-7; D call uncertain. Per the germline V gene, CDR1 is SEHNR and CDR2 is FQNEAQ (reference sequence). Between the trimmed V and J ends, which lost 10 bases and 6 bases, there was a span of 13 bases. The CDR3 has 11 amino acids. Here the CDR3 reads CATSGYGEQYF. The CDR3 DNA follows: TGTGCCACCTCGGGTTATGGCGAGCAGTACTTC.

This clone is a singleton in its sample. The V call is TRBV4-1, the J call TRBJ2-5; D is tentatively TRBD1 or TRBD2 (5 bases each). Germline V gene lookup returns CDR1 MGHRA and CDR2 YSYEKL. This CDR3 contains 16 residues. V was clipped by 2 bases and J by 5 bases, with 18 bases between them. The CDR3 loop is CASSQLVFGAGETQYF. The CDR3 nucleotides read TGCGCCAGCAGCCAACTAGTTTTTGGGGCGGGCGAGACCCAGTACTTC.

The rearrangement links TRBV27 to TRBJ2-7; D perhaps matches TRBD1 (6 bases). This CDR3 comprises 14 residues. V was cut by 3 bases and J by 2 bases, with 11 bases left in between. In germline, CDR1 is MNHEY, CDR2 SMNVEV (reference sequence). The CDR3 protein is CASSFQGGPYEQYF. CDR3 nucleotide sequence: TGTGCCAGCAGTTTCCAAGGGGGTCCCTACGAGCAGTACTTC.

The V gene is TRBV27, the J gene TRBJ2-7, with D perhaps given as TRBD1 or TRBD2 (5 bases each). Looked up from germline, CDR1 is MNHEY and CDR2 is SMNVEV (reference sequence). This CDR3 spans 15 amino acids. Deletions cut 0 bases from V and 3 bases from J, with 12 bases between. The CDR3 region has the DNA TGTGCCAGCAGTTTATCGAGGGGCGGGTTCTACGAGCAGTACTTC. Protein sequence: CASSLSRGGFYEQYF.

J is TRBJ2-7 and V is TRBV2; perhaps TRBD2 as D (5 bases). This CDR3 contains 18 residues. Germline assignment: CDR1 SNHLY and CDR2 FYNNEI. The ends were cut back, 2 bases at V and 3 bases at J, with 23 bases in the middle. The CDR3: CASSESILGAGNLYEQYF. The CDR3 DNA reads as TGTGCCAGCAGTGAAAGTATTTTGGGAGCCGGAAACCTCTACGAGCAGTACTTC. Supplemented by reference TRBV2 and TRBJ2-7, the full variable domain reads EPEVTQTPSHQVTQMGQEVILRCVPISNHLYFYWYRQILGQKVEFLVSFYNNEISEKSEIFDDQFSVERPDGSNFTLKIRSTKLEDSAMYFCASSESILGAGNLYEQYFGPGTRLTVT.

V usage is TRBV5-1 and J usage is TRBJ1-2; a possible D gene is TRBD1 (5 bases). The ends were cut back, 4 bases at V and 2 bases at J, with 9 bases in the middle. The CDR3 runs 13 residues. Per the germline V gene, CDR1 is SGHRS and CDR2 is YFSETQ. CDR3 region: CASSTDSNYGYTF. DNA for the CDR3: TGCGCCAGCAGCACCGACAGCAACTATGGCTACACCTTC.

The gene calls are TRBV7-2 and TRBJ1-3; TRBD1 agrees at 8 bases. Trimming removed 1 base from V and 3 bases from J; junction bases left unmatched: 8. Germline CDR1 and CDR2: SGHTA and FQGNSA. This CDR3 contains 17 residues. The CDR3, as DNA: TGTGCCAGCAGCTTAGTTGCACGGACAGGGCGTGGAAACACCATATATTTT. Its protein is CASSLVARTGRGNTIYF.

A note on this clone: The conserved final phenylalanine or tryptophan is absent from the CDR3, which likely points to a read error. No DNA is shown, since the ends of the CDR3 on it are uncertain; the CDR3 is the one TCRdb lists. This chain's CDR3 is CASSLGVDPEV. The genes are TRBV7-9 and TRBJ1-1. The CDR3 has 11 residues if both end residues are counted. Per germline, CDR1 SEHNR and CDR2 FQNEAQ (reference sequence).

CDR3 nucleotides: TGTGCCAGCAGCTTATCCGACAGAAGCTATGGCTACACCTTC. Translation gives CASSLSDRSYGYTF. The chain uses TRBV7-9 and TRBJ1-2; a weak D match, TRBD1 (5 bases). This CDR3 region has 14 residues. The germline V and J ends were trimmed by 2 bases and 4 bases, with 11 bases remaining between them. Germline assignment: CDR1 SEHNR and CDR2 FQNEAQ (reference sequence).

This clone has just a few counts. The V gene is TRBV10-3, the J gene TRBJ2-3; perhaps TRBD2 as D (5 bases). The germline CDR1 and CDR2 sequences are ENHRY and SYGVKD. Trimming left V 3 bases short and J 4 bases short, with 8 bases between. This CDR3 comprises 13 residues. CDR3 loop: CAISELDSDTQYF. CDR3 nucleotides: TGTGCCATCAGTGAACTAGACTCAGATACGCAGTATTTT.

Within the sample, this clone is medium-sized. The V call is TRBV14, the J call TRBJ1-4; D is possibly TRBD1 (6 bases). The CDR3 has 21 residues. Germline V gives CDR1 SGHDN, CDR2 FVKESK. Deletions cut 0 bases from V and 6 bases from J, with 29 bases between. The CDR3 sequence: CASSQDLKEWFVGSGDEKLFF. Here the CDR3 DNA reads TGTGCCAGCAGCCAAGATCTTAAAGAGTGGTTTGTTGGGTCAGGGGATGAAAAACTGTTTTTT.

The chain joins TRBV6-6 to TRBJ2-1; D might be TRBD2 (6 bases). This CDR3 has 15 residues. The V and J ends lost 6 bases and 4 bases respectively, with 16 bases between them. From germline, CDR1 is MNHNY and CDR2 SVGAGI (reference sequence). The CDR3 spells CASRDTGDRYNEQFF. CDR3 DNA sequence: TGTGCCAGCAGGGATACGGGAGATCGGTACAATGAGCAGTTCTTC.

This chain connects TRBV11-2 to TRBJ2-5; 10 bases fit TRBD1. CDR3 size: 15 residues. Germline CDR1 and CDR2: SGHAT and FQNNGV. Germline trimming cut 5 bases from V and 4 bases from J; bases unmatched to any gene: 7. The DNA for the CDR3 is TGTGCCAGCAGCCCGACAGGGGGCTTTTTAGAGACCCAGTACTTC. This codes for CASSPTGGFLETQYF.

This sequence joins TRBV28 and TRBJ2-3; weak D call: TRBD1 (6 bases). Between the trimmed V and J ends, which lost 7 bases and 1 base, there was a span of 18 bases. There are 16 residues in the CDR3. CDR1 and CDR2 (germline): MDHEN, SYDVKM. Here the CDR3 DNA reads TGTGCCAGCACCACAAACAGGGTCCTTGGCACAGATACGCAGTATTTT. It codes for CASTTNRVLGTDTQYF.

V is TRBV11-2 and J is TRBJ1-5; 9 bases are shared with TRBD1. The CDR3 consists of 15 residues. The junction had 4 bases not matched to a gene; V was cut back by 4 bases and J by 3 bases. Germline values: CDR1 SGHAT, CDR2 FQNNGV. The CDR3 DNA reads TGTGCCAGCAGCTCAGGGGACAGGGCCAATCAGCCCCAGCATTTT. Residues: CASSSGDRANQPQHF.

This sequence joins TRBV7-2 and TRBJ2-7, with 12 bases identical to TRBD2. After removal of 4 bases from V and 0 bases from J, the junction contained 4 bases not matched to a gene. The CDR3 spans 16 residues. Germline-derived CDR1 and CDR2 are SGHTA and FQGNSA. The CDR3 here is CASSSTSGSLSYEQYF. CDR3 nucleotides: TGTGCCAGCAGCTCGACTAGCGGGAGCCTCTCCTACGAGCAGTACTTC. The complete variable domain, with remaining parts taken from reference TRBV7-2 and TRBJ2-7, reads GAGVSQSPSNKVTEKGKDVELRCDPISGHTALYWYRQSLGQGLEFLIYFQGNSAPDKSGLPSDRFSAERTGGSVSTLTIQRTQQEDSAVYLCASSSTSGSLSYEQYFGPGTRLTVT.

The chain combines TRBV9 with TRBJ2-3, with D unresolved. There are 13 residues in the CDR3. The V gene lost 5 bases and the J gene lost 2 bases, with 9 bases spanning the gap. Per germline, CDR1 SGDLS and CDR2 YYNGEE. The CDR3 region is CASSGTYTDTQYF. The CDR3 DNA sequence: TGTGCCAGCAGTGGCACGTACACAGATACGCAGTATTTT.

The CDR3 is CASSKVGNQPQHF. As DNA, the CDR3 is TGTGCCAGCAGCAAGGTGGGCAATCAGCCCCAGCATTTT. The V call is TRBV7-6, the J call TRBJ1-5; D gene ambiguous. The CDR3 is made up of 13 amino acids. The V end was cut by 5 bases, the J end by 2 bases, with 7 bases between. The germline CDR1 and CDR2 sequences are SGHVS and FNYEAQ.

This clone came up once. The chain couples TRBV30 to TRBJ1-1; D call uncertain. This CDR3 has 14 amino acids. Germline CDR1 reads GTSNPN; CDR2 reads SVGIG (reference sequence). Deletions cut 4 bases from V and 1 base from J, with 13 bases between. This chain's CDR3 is CAWTPGVWNTEAFF. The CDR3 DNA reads TGTGCCTGGACCCCTGGGGTATGGAACACTGAAGCTTTCTTT.

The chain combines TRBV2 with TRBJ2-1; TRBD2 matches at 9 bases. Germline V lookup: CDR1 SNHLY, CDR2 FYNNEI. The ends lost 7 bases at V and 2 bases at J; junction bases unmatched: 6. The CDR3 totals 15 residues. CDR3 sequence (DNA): TGTGCCAGCACCCTTAGCGGGGGACCCTACAATGAGCAGTTCTTC. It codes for CASTLSGGPYNEQFF. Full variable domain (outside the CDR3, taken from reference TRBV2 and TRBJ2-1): EPEVTQTPSHQVTQMGQEVILRCVPISNHLYFYWYRQILGQKVEFLVSFYNNEISEKSEIFDDQFSVERPDGSNFTLKIRSTKLEDSAMYFCASTLSGGPYNEQFFGPGTRLTVL.

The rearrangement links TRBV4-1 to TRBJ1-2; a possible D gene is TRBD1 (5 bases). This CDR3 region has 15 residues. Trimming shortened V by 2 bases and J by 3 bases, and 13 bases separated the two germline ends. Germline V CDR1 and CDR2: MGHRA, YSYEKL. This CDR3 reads CASSQRYLGDYGYTF. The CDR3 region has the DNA TGCGCCAGCAGCCAAAGATATCTGGGGGACTATGGCTACACCTTC.

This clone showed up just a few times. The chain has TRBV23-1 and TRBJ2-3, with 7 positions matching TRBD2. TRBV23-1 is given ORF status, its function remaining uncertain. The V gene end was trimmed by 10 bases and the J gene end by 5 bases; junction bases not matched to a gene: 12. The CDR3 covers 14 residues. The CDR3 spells CATLTPGLQDTQYF. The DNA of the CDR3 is TGCGCCACCCTAACCCCGGGACTACAAGATACGCAGTATTTT.

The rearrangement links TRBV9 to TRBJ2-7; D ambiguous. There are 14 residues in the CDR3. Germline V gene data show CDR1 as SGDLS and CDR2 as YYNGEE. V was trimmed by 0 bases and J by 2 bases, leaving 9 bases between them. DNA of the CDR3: TGTGCCAGCAGCGTAGCTCCCCAGACCTACGAGCAGTACTTC. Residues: CASSVAPQTYEQYF.

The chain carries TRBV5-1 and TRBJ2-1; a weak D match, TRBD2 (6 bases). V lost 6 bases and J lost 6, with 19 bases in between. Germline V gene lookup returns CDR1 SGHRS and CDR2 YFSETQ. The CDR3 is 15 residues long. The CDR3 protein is CASTLEGGTGNEQFF. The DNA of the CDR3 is TGCGCCAGCACCCTAGAGGGAGGCACGGGCAATGAGCAGTTCTTC.

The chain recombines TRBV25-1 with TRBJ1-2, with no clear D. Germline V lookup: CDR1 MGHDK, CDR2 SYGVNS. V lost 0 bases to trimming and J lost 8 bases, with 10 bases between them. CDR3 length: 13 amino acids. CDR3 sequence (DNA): TGTGCCAGCAGTGAATATGGCTTCCTAGGCTACACCTTC. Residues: CASSEYGFLGYTF.